This T cell receptor beta chain was sequenced during a study of patients and donors after allogeneic stem cell transplantation. The CDR3 totals 21 residues. V was shortened by 5 bases and J by 0 bases, with 26 bases between the two germline ends. TCRdb called the RT-PCR reads again in MiXCR, with one record for every CDR3 protein. The sample yields roughly 960,000 distinct CDR3 sequences, over 15% seen once. Material: blood, either unsorted or a sorted T cell fraction (not recorded which). The TCR sequence derives from a human donor who was either an allogeneic HSCT recipient or a stem cell or donor lymphocyte infusion donor (not recorded which). It is not recorded whose cells these are; they may come from a transplant donor. V usage is TRBV12-3 or TRBV12-4 and J usage is TRBJ2-6; possibly TRBD1 or TRBD2 for D (5 bases each). The CDR3 protein is CASSPVLGPLKTFSGANVLTF. The CDR3 coding sequence is TGTGCCAGCAGTCCGGTTTTGGGACCACTAAAAACCTTCTCTGGGGCCAACGTCCTGACTTTC.